The rows below give T cell receptor beta chains drawn from one sample of a study of cytomegalovirus exposure and HLA in healthy donors. Method: immunoSEQ multiplex PCR; TCRdb's copy keeps in-frame clones and lacks some. In all, the sample yields around 100,000 clones. Sequenced material: PBMCs. The source is a man aged 35 to 55 in good health and CMV-seronegative. CDR3s include the opening cysteine and the closing phenylalanine or tryptophan. The D gene is left open where the match is weak.

TRBV6-4	NA	TRBJ2-2	TGTGCCAGCAGTGCGGGTGTTTCCTCCGGGGAGCTGTTTTTT	CASSAGVSSGELFF
TRBV6-5	TRBD2	TRBJ2-5	TGTGCCAGCAGTTACGGCGCGGGAGGGCCCAGGGAGACCCAGTACTTC	CASSYGAGGPRETQYF
TRBV11-2	TRBD1	TRBJ2-3	TGTGCCAGCAGCTCGCACAGGGGGACAGATACGCAGTATTTT	CASSSHRGTDTQYF
TRBV11-2	TRBD1	TRBJ1-1	TGTGCCAGCAGCCGTGAGACAGGGGTACGGACTGAAGCTTTCTTT	CASSRETGVRTEAFF
TRBV10-3	NA	TRBJ1-4	TGTGCCATCGGTGAGTCGAGTCGCAGGGGAATTAATGAAAAACTGTTTTTT	CAIGESSRRGINEKLFF
TRBV28	NA	TRBJ2-3	TGTGCCAGCAGTTTATTCACGCCAGGCAGCACAGATACGCAGTATTTT	CASSLFTPGSTDTQYF
TRBV5-4	NA	TRBJ1-2	TGTGCCAGCAGCCTCGCAGGGTGGGACTATGGCTACACCTTC	CASSLAGWDYGYTF
TRBV4-1	NA	TRBJ1-1	TGCGCCAGCATGGGCTTCCGGGGATCTGAAGCTTTCTTT	CASMGFRGSEAFF
TRBV6-1	TRBD2	TRBJ2-5	TGTGCCAGCAGTGAAGAAGCTAGCGGGGCGGTTGCGACCCAGTACTTC	CASSEEASGAVATQYF
TRBV6-5	NA	TRBJ1-4	TGTGCCAGCTGGAGCCCCAATGAAAAACTGTTTTTT	CASWSPNEKLFF
TRBV5-1	TRBD1	TRBJ2-5	TGCGCCAGCAGCCTTACACAGGGGGACAAGGAGCAGTACTTC	CASSLTQGDKEQYF
TRBV27	NA	TRBJ1-2	TGTGCCAGCAGTTCAGCAGGTTTCGGCTACACCTTC	CASSSAGFGYTF
TRBV4-3	TRBD1	TRBJ1-2	TGCGCCAGCAGCCAAGATAGAGGGGGCGGCTACACCTTC	CASSQDRGGGYTF
TRBV19	NA	TRBJ1-2	TGTGCCAGTAGTATGGGAGTATTTAGTGGCTACACCTTC	CASSMGVFSGYTF
TRBV5-4	NA	TRBJ1-2	TGTGCCAGCAGCTTGGAAACGGGGGATTATGGCTACACCTTC	CASSLETGDYGYTF
TRBV5-1	TRBD1	TRBJ2-7	TGCGCCAGCAGCTTGGGGACAGGGGAAGGCTACGAGCAGTACTTC	CASSLGTGEGYEQYF
TRBV11-2	TRBD1	TRBJ2-7	TGTGCCAGCAGGGACAGGGGCCTCACCTACGAGCAGTACTTC	CASRDRGLTYEQYF
TRBV7-9	NA	TRBJ1-4	TGTGCCAGCAGCACCCCATCGGGGGGTACTAATGAAAAACTGTTTTTT	CASSTPSGGTNEKLFF
TRBV6-5	TRBD2	TRBJ2-7	TGTGCCAGCAGTTACGGACTAGCGGGAAGACACGAGCAGTACTTC	CASSYGLAGRHEQYF
TRBV18	NA	TRBJ2-5	TGTGCCAGCTCACTATCCTCAGGGTCTCGGGAGACCCAGTACTTC	CASSLSSGSRETQYF
TRBV28	TRBD1	TRBJ2-3	TGTGCCAGCAGTCGCCGGGACAGTTTCACAGATACGCAGTATTTT	CASSRRDSFTDTQYF
TRBV6-1	TRBD1	TRBJ2-7	TGTGCCAGCAGCGGACAGGGGAGTCCCTACGAGCAGTACTTC	CASSGQGSPYEQYF
TRBV6-6	TRBD1	TRBJ1-3	TGTGCCAGCAGGGAGACAGGGCCCTCTGGAAACACCATATATTTT	CASRETGPSGNTIYF
TRBV7-8	TRBD2	TRBJ2-5	TGTGCCAGCAGCCCCAGCGGGGGGGCCGGGAAGACCCAGTACTTC	CASSPSGGAGKTQYF
TRBV5-8	TRBD1	TRBJ1-5	TGTGCCAGCAGCGGATGGGCAGGGGGCGTGGGCAATCAGCCCCAGCATTTT	CASSGWAGGVGNQPQHF
TRBV5-1	TRBD1	TRBJ1-2	TGCGCCAGCAGCTTGGCTGGACAGGGGAACTATGGCTACACCTTC	CASSLAGQGNYGYTF
TRBV5-1	NA	TRBJ2-7	TGCGCCAGCAGCTTTAATAGCGGAGATTACGAGCAGTACTTC	CASSFNSGDYEQYF
TRBV7-8	NA	TRBJ2-3	TGTGCCAGCAGCTTGGCGGGGACAGTCGCCGCAGATACGCAGTATTTT	CASSLAGTVAADTQYF
TRBV7-9	TRBD2	TRBJ2-2	TGTGCCAGCAGCGCTAGCGGGGGGATGAACACCGGGGAGCTGTTTTTT	CASSASGGMNTGELFF
TRBV5-6	NA	TRBJ2-4	TGTGCCAGCAGCTTGGAAACAGGGCTAGCCAAAAACATTCAGTACTTC	CASSLETGLAKNIQYF
TRBV21-1	NA	TRBJ1-5	TGTGCCAGCAGCAACAAGACAGGGGGCAATAGCAATCAGCCCCAGCATTTT	CASSNKTGGNSNQPQHF
TRBV30	NA	TRBJ1-5	TGTGCCTGGAGTGTAGGGGCCGGCACGCGGCAGCCCCAGCATTTT	CAWSVGAGTRQPQHF
TRBV4-3	NA	TRBJ2-6	TGCGCCAGCAGCCAAGAGCAGGGTGCCTCTGGGGCCAACGTCCTGACTTTC	CASSQEQGASGANVLTF
TRBV2	TRBD2	TRBJ2-5	TGTGCCAGCATTAGAACGGCTAGCGGCCTGGAGCAGTACTTC	CASIRTASGLEQYF
TRBV19	NA	TRBJ2-3	TGTGCCAGTACCCCCCCGACAGTCTTAGGCACAGATACGCAGTATTTT	CASTPPTVLGTDTQYF
TRBV6-1	NA	TRBJ1-5	TGTGCCAGCAGCCAAACAGGGCGGGCGGATCAGCCCCAGCATTTT	CASSQTGRADQPQHF
TRBV11-3	NA	TRBJ1-1	TGTGCCAGCAGCTCGACGCCAGGGTCCACTGAAGCTTTCTTT	CASSSTPGSTEAFF
TRBV5-1	NA	TRBJ2-7	TGCGCCAGCAGCTTGGGACTTCAGGGTCTAGGAGAGCAGTACTTC	CASSLGLQGLGEQYF
TRBV5-1	TRBD1	TRBJ1-2	TGCGCCAGCAGCCAGGGGGGAACTAACTATGGCTACACCTTC	CASSQGGTNYGYTF
TRBV29-1	NA	TRBJ2-5	TGCAGCGTTGACCGCTTCGGCAGGGTTTTCCAAGAGACCCAGTACTTC	CSVDRFGRVFQETQYF
TRBV15	NA	TRBJ2-7	TGTGCCACCAGCAGAGATCTCAGCGGCCCGTACGAGCAGTACTTC	CATSRDLSGPYEQYF
TRBV12-5	TRBD1	TRBJ2-3	TGTGCTAGTGGTGAGGGGGGACAGGGGGCGGCAGATACGCAGTATTTT	CASGEGGQGAADTQYF
TRBV27	NA	TRBJ1-5	TGTGCCAGCCGCCCGGGGGGCGAGGAACAGCCCCAGCATTTT	CASRPGGEEQPQHF
TRBV20-1	NA	TRBJ2-2	TGCAGTGTCCGCGGAGGCGGGGAGCTGTTTTTT	CSVRGGGELFF
TRBV2	TRBD2	TRBJ2-5	TGTGCCAGCAGGGGGGGACTAGCGCGTGAGCAGTACTTC	CASRGGLAREQYF
TRBV5-1	NA	TRBJ1-3	TGCGCCAGCAGCTTGGGACAGACTGCTGGAAACACCATATATTTT	CASSLGQTAGNTIYF
TRBV7-7	TRBD1	TRBJ2-5	TGTGCCAGCAGCCCGACAGGGATGGAGACCCAGTACTTC	CASSPTGMETQYF
TRBV15	NA	TRBJ2-7	TGTGCCACCAGCAGAGTAACGGTCCACTCCTACGAGCAGTACTTC	CATSRVTVHSYEQYF
TRBV7-9	NA	TRBJ1-3	TGTGCCAGCAGCTTAAGTTCCCAGGGGCCAAACACCATATATTTT	CASSLSSQGPNTIYF
TRBV5-1	TRBD1	TRBJ2-7	TGCGCCAGCAGCCTAGACCCATTACAGGGGGAGCAGTACTTC	CASSLDPLQGEQYF
TRBV9	NA	TRBJ1-2	TGTGCCAGCAGCGCAACCGGGACTCCCTTCAGGCATGGCTACACCTTC	CASSATGTPFRHGYTF
TRBV5-1	NA	TRBJ2-7	TGCGCCAGCAACCCCGGCTCCGGGTCCTACGAGCAGTACTTC	CASNPGSGSYEQYF
TRBV5-6	NA	TRBJ2-4	TGTGCCAGCAGCTTCAGGGCGTTAGACAAAAACATTCAGTACTTC	CASSFRALDKNIQYF
TRBV27	NA	TRBJ2-1	TGTGCCAGCAGTTATTCTACTTATCCGGGTGAGCAGTTCTTC	CASSYSTYPGEQFF